The 18 T cell receptor beta chains below come from one sample, sequenced in a study of CD8+ T cells in alopecia areata. Extraction and reverse transcription of RNA yielded cDNA as the sequencing template. The repertoire was sequenced with immunoSEQ multiplex PCR; TCRdb's copy has only in-frame clones and lacks some. The table includes 110,000 to 150,000 clones, 58% detected once. Sequencing was performed on CD4+ T cells sorted from blood, taken at week 0. The receptors were sampled from a human donor with alopecia areata.

In this sample, this clone turned up a few times. CDR3 region: CASTGQGSNYGYTF. The CDR3, as DNA: TGTGCCTCCACAGGACAGGGGTCTAACTATGGCTACACCTTC. This chain joins TRBV30 and TRBJ1-2; 9 nucleotides match TRBD1. Losses at the gene ends were 7 bases for V and 0 bases for J; bases not matched to a gene: 6. The CDR3 consists of 14 residues. From germline, CDR1 is GTSNPN and CDR2 SVGIG (reference sequence).

V and J are TRBV7-9 and TRBJ1-1; D remains unclear. This CDR3 is 14 amino acids long. CDR1 is SEHNR, CDR2 FQNEAQ, per germline (reference sequence). The V end was cut by 5 bases, the J end by 1 base, with 11 bases between. The CDR3 sequence is CASSPSVSNTEAFF. The CDR3 region has the DNA TGTGCCAGCAGCCCCTCGGTTTCGAACACTGAAGCTTTCTTT.

This clone was seen a few times. Distinct nucleotide sequences in the sample also encode this CDR3. The CDR3 DNA reads TGTGCCAGCAGCGTAGGATCCTATGGCTACACCTTC. It specifies CASSVGSYGYTF. J is TRBJ1-2 and V is TRBV9; D is ambiguous. The germline CDR1 and CDR2 sequences are SGDLS and YYNGEE. The V gene lost 0 bases and the J gene lost 4 bases, with 4 bases spanning the gap. The length of the CDR3 is 12 residues.

The J gene is TRBJ2-7, the V gene TRBV2; D uncertain. Germline values: CDR1 SNHLY, CDR2 FYNNEI. The CDR3 contains 12 residues. Trimming left V 8 bases short and J 2 bases short, with 10 bases between. The CDR3 bases are TGTGCCAGCGCGTGGGGAACCTACGAGCAGTACTTC. It is translated as CASAWGTYEQYF.

The gene calls are TRBV28 and TRBJ2-1, with 8 nucleotides matching TRBD1. CDR1 and CDR2 from the germline V gene are MDHEN and SYDVKM. Losses at the gene ends were 4 bases for V and 0 bases for J; bases not matched to a gene: 2. The CDR3 runs to 15 residues. The CDR3 coding sequence is TGTGCCAGCAGTTCCGGGACAGGCTCCTACAATGAGCAGTTCTTC. Amino acid sequence: CASSSGTGSYNEQFF.

The V gene is TRBV9, the J gene TRBJ1-4; 7 positions agree with TRBD1. With V trimmed by 2 bases and J by 5 bases, 3 bases remained unmatched. Looked up from germline, CDR1 is SGDLS and CDR2 is YYNGEE. There are 14 residues in the CDR3. The CDR3 bases are TGTGCCAGCAGCGTCGGGACAGAAAATGAAAAACTGTTTTTT. Translating it yields CASSVGTENEKLFF.

V and J are TRBV29-1 and TRBJ2-7; the match to TRBD1 covers 8 bases. Per germline, CDR1 SQVTM and CDR2 ANQGSEA. The CDR3 runs 12 residues. CDR3 amino acids: CSARTGFYEQYF. For the CDR3, the DNA is TGCAGTGCCCGGACAGGGTTCTACGAGCAGTACTTC.

V is TRBV7-3 and J is TRBJ2-1; 8 bases are a match to TRBD2. The CDR3 contains 16 residues. The V and J ends lost 2 bases and 7 bases, in that order; junction bases with no gene match: 10. CDR1 and CDR2 (germline): SGHTA, FQGTGA. Here the CDR3 reads CASSLSPGLGGNEQFF. The DNA of the CDR3 is TGTGCCAGCAGCTTATCCCCGGGACTAGGTGGTAATGAGCAGTTCTTC.

This chain uses TRBV7-2 with TRBJ2-7, with a tentative D call TRBD2 (5 bases). The CDR3 spans 14 residues. The V end was cut by 5 bases, the J end by 2 bases, with 13 bases between. Germline CDR1 SGHTA, CDR2 FQGNSA. CDR3 nucleotides: TGTGCCAGCAGCCGAACCGAGGGCCCCTACGAGCAGTACTTC. Translated: CASSRTEGPYEQYF.

The chain joins TRBV7-9 to TRBJ1-2; maybe TRBD1 (6 bases). The CDR3 length is 14 residues. V was pared by 5 bases and J by 2 bases, with 12 bases between. Germline V gene data show CDR1 as SEHNR and CDR2 as FQNEAQ (reference sequence). CDR3 DNA sequence: TGTGCCAGCAGCGCCGCCGGGACAAACTATGGCTACACCTTC. Its protein product is CASSAAGTNYGYTF.

This clone is judged medium-sized. The gene calls are TRBV11-1 and TRBJ2-2; D is ambiguous. CDR3 size: 13 residues. V lost 1 base, J lost 3 bases, and 3 bases lay in between. Germline V gives CDR1 SGHAT, CDR2 FQDESV (reference sequence). CDR3 protein: CASSLVYTGELFF. CDR3 in DNA: TGTGCCAGCAGCTTAGTATACACCGGGGAGCTGTTTTTT. Looking up the rest from reference TRBV11-1 and TRBJ2-2 gives the full variable domain: EAEVAQSPRYKITEKSQAVAFWCDPISGHATLYWYRQILGQGPELLVQFQDESVVDDSQLPKDRFSAERLKGVDSTLKIQPAELGDSAMYLCASSLVYTGELFFGEGSRLTVL.

V is TRBV18 and J is TRBJ1-4; a possible D gene is TRBD1 (5 bases). V dropped 8 bases and J dropped 3 bases, with 10 bases sitting between them. From germline, CDR1 is KGHSH and CDR2 LQKENI. The CDR3 is made up of 13 amino acids. The CDR3 reads CASQPGPNEKLFF. CDR3 nucleotide sequence: TGTGCCAGCCAGCCGGGGCCTAATGAAAAACTGTTTTTT. The full variable domain, its missing parts supplied by reference TRBV18 and TRBJ1-4, is NAGVMQNPRHLVRRRGQEARLRCSPMKGHSHVYWYRQLPEEGLKFMVYLQKENIIDESGMPKERFSAEFPKEGPSILRIQQVVRGDSAAYFCASQPGPNEKLFFGSGTQLSVL.

This clone was seen a few times. The chain is built from TRBV29-1 and TRBJ1-2, with D tentatively TRBD1 (5 bases). Per germline, CDR1 SQVTM and CDR2 ANQGSEA. Trimming removed 6 bases from V and 5 bases from J, with 13 bases in between. This CDR3 is built from 12 residues. In DNA form, the CDR3 reads TGCAGCGTCGCGACAGTCACTTATGGCTACACCTTC. This codes for CSVATVTYGYTF.

The CDR3 nucleotides read TGTGCCAGCAGCAATTCGGACGGAATCCAGTACTTC. Protein product: CASSNSDGIQYF. The chain employs TRBV6-5 and TRBJ2-7; D gene uncertain. This CDR3 is built from 12 residues. The germline V gene has CDR1 MNHEY and CDR2 SVGAGI. The V end lost 6 bases, the J end lost 10 bases, and 16 bases lay between the germline ends.

Notes on this clone: The same CDR3 can be traced to other DNA sequences in this sample. The gene calls are TRBV7-2 and TRBJ2-5; perhaps TRBD2 as D (5 bases). Trimming removed 5 bases at V and 2 bases at J, with 15 bases between. CDR1 is SGHTA and CDR2 is FQGNSA in the germline V gene. The CDR3 contains 15 residues. CDR3 sequence (DNA): TGTGCCAGCAGCCTACGTGGACTGGGACAAGAGACCCAGTACTTC. Protein product: CASSLRGLGQETQYF.

The chain has TRBV9 and TRBJ2-5, with 9 positions matching TRBD1. The CDR3 length is 14 residues. The V and J ends lost 4 bases and 5 bases, in that order; junction bases with no gene match: 6. Germline V lookup: CDR1 SGDLS, CDR2 YYNGEE. Here the CDR3 DNA reads TGTGCCAGCAGCTTACAGGGGGCGATGGAGACCCAGTACTTC. This sequence encodes CASSLQGAMETQYF.

The chain combines TRBV7-9 with TRBJ2-5, with TRBD1 matching over 7 bases. Trimming cost V 4 bases and J 3 bases; bases outside gene matches: 2. The CDR3 is made up of 13 amino acids. Germline assignment: CDR1 SEHNR and CDR2 FQNEAQ (reference sequence). This CDR3 reads CASSSTGKETQYF. CDR3 bases: TGTGCCAGCAGCTCGACAGGGAAAGAGACCCAGTACTTC.

The chain has TRBV5-6 and TRBJ2-7; no definite D call. Deletions cut 2 bases from V and 6 bases from J, with 9 bases between. Looked up from germline, CDR1 is SGHDT and CDR2 is YYEEEE. The CDR3 is 12 amino acids. CDR3 sequence (DNA): TGTGCCAGCAGCTTTGTTTCGGCCGAGCAGTACTTC. This gives the protein CASSFVSAEQYF.